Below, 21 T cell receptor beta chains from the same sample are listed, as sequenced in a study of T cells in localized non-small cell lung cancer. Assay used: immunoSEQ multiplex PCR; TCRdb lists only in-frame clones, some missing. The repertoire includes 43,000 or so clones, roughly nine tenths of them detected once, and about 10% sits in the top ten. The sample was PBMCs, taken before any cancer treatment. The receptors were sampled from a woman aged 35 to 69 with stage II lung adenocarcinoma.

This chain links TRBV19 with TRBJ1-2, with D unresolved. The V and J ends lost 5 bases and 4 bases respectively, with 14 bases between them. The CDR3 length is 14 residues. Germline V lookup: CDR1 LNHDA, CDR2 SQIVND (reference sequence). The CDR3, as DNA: TGTGCCAGTAGTTGGGGAGGGAGTGGCTATGGCTACACCTTC. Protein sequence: CASSWGGSGYGYTF.

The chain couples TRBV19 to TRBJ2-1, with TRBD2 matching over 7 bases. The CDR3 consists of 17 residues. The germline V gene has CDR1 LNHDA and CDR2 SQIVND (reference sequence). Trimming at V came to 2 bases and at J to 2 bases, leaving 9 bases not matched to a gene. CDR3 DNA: TGTGCCAGTAGTATAACCCCCCAGCGGGGACCCTACAATGAGCAGTTCTTC. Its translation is CASSITPQRGPYNEQFF.

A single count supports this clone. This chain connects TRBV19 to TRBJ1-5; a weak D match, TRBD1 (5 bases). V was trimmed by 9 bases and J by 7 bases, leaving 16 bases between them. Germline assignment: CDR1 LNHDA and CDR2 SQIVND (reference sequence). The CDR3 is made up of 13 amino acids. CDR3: CASPKAGEQPQHF. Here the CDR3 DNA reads TGTGCCAGCCCCAAGGCGGGGGAACAGCCCCAGCATTTT.

The CDR3 DNA reads TGTGCCAGCAGTTTCACAGGTACGGGGAGCTACGAGCAGTACTTC. The encoded protein is CASSFTGTGSYEQYF. V gene TRBV27 combines with J gene TRBJ2-7; D possibly matches TRBD1 or TRBD2 (5 bases each). The CDR3 extends over 15 amino acids. V dropped 3 bases and J dropped 3 bases, with 15 bases sitting between them. Per the germline V gene, CDR1 is MNHEY and CDR2 is SMNVEV (reference sequence).

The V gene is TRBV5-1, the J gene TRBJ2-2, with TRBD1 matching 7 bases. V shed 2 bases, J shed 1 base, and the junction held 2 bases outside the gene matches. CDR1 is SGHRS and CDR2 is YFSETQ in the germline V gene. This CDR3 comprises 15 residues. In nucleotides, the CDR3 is TGCGCCAGCAGCTTACGGACAGGGAACACCGGGGAGCTGTTTTTT. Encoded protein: CASSLRTGNTGELFF. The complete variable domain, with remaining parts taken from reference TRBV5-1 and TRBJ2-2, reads KAGVTQTPRYLIKTRGQQVTLSCSPISGHRSVSWYQQTPGQGLQFLFEYFSETQRNKGNFPGRFSGRQFSNSRSEMNVSTLELGDSALYLCASSLRTGNTGELFFGEGSRLTVL.

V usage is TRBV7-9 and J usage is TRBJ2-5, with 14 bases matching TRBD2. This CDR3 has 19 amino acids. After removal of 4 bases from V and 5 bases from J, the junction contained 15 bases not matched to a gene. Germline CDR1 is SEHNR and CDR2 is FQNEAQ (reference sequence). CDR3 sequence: CASSSRDLATSGRGETQYF. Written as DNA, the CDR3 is TGTGCCAGCAGCTCCAGAGATTTGGCGACTAGCGGGAGGGGGGAGACCCAGTACTTC.

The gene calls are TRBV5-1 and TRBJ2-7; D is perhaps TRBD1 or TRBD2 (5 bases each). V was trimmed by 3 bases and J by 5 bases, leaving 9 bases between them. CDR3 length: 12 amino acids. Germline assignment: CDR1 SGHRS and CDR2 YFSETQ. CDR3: CASSWDGNEQYF. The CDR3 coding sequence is TGCGCCAGCAGCTGGGACGGTAACGAGCAGTACTTC.

The CDR3 DNA follows: TGCGCCAGCAGCCCCGGAGGCAGGCTTTTTTCTGGGGCCAACGTCCTGACTTTC. Translated, it gives CASSPGGRLFSGANVLTF. The chain joins TRBV4-1 to TRBJ2-6, with D maybe TRBD2 (5 bases). The length of the CDR3 is 18 residues. CDR1 and CDR2 (germline): MGHRA, YSYEKL. V was shortened by 4 bases and J by 1 base, with 17 bases between the two germline ends.

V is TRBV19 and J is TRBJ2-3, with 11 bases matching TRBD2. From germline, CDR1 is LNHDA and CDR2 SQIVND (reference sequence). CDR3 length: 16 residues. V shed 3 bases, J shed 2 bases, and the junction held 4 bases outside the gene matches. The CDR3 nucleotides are TGTGCCAGTAGTATCCTAGCGGGGGGCATCACAGATACGCAGTATTTT. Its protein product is CASSILAGGITDTQYF.

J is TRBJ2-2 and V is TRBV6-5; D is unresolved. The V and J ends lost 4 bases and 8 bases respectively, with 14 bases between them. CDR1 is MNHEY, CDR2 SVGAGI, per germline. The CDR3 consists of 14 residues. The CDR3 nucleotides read TGTGCCAGCAGTTTTGATCGATTAAAGGGGGAGCTGTTTTTT. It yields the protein CASSFDRLKGELFF.

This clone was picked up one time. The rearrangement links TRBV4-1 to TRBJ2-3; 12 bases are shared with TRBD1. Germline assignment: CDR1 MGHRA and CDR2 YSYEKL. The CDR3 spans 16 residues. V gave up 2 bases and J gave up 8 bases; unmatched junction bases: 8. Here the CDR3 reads CASSQSPGTGGSTQYF. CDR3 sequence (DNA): TGCGCCAGCAGCCAATCCCCCGGGACAGGGGGCAGTACGCAGTATTTT.

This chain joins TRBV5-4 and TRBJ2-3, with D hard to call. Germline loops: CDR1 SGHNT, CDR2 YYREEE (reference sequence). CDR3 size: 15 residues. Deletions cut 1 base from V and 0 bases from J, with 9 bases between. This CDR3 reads CASSLSLPSTDTQYF. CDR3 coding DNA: TGTGCCAGCAGCTTGTCACTCCCTAGCACAGATACGCAGTATTTT.

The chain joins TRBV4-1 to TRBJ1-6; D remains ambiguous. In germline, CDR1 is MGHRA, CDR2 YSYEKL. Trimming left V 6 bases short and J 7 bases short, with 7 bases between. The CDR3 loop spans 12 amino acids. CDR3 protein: CASSHRNSPLHF. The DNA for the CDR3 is TGCGCCAGCAGTCATAGGAATTCACCCCTCCACTTT.

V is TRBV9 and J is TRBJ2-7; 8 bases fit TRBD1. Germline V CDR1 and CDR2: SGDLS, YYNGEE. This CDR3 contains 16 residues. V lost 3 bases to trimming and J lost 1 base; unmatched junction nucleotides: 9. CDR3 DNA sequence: TGTGCCAGCAGCGAGCCCTTAGGACAGGGATCCTACGAGCAGTACTTC. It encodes CASSEPLGQGSYEQYF. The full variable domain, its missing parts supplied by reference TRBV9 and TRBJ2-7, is DSGVTQTPKHLITATGQRVTLRCSPRSGDLSVYWYQQSLDQGLQFLIQYYNGEERAKGNILERFSAQQFPDLHSELNLSSLELGDSALYFCASSEPLGQGSYEQYFGPGTRLTVT.

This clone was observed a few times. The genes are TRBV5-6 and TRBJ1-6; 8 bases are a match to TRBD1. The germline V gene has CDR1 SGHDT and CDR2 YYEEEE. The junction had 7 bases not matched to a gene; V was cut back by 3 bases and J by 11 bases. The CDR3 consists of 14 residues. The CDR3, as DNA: TGTGCCAGCAGCTCAGGACAGGGCAGGACACCCCTCCACTTT. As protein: CASSSGQGRTPLHF. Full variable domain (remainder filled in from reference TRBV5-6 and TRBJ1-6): DAGVTQSPTHLIKTRGQQVTLRCSPKSGHDTVSWYQQALGQGPQFIFQYYEEEERQRGNFPDRFSGHQFPNYSSELNVNALLLGDSALYLCASSSGQGRTPLHFGNGTRLTVT.

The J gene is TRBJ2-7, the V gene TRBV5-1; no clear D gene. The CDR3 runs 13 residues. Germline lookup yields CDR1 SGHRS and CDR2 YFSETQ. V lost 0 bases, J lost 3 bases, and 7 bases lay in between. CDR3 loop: CASSLGVGYEQYF. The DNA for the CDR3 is TGCGCCAGCAGCTTGGGGGTTGGCTACGAGCAGTACTTC. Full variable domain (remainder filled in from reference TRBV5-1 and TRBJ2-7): KAGVTQTPRYLIKTRGQQVTLSCSPISGHRSVSWYQQTPGQGLQFLFEYFSETQRNKGNFPGRFSGRQFSNSRSEMNVSTLELGDSALYLCASSLGVGYEQYFGPGTRLTVT.

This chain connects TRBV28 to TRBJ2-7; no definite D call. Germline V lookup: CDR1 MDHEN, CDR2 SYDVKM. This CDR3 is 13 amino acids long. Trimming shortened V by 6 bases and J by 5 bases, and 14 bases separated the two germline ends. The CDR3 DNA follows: TGTGCCAGCAGCCTCCGGTCACTCAACGAGCAGTACTTC. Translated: CASSLRSLNEQYF.

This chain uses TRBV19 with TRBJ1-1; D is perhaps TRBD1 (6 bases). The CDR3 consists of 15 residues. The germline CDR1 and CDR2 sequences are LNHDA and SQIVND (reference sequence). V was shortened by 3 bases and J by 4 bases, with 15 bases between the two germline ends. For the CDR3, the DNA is TGTGCCAGTAGTATCGGACAGCGGAGGGGCACTGAAGCTTTCTTT. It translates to CASSIGQRRGTEAFF.

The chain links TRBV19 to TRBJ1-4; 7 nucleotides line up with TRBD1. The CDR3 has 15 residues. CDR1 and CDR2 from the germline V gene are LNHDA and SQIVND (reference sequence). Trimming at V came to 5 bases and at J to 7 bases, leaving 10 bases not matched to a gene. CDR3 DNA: TGTGCCAGTAGTTCCCTCAGGGGGAGCGCTGAAAAACTGTTTTTT. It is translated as CASSSLRGSAEKLFF.

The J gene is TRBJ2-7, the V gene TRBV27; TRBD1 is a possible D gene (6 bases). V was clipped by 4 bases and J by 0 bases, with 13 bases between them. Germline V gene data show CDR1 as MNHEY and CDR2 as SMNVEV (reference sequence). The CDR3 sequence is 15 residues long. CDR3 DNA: TGTGCCAGCAGTTCCACAGGGAGTTCCTCCTACGAGCAGTACTTC. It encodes CASSSTGSSSYEQYF.

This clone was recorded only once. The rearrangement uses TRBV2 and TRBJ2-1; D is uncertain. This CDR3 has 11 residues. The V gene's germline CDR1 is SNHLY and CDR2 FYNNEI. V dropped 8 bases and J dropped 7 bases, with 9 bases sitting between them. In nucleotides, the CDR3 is TGTGCCAGCCTTAGAAGTAATGAGCAGTTCTTC. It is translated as CASLRSNEQFF.